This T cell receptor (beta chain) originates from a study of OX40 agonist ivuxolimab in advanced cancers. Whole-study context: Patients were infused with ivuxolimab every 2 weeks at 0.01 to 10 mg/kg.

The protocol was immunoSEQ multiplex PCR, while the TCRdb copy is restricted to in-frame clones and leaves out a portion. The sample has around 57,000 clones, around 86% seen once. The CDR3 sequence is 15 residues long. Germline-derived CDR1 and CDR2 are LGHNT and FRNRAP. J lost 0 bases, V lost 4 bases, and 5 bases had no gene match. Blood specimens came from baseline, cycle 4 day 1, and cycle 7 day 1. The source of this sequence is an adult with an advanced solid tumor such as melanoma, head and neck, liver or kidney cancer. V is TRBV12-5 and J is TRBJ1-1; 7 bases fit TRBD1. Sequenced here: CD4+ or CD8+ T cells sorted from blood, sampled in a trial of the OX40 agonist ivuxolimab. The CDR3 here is CASGSSRGLNTEAFF. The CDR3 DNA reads TGTGCTAGTGGTTCTTCCAGGGGGTTGAACACTGAAGCTTTCTTT.